Each of the 5 T cell receptor beta chains below was sequenced from the same sample in a study of T cell changes during pregnancy in multiple sclerosis. TCRdb keeps only in-frame clones here, not all; method: immunoSEQ multiplex PCR. The sample shows around 16,000 clones, about 83% of them seen only once. This material consisted of CD8+ T cells from peripheral blood mononuclear cells, taken after pregnancy. Receptors originate from a female donor in good health, enrolled as a control in a pregnancy study.

In its sample, this clone was seen once. The rearrangement links TRBV19 to TRBJ2-1; D is ambiguous. CDR1 is LNHDA and CDR2 is SQIVND in the germline V gene (reference sequence). The length of the CDR3 is 13 residues. The germline V and J ends were trimmed by 0 bases and 5 bases, with 5 bases remaining between them. The CDR3 loop is CASSIDQNNEQFF. The CDR3 coding sequence is TGTGCCAGTAGTATAGACCAGAACAATGAGCAGTTCTTC.

The chain has TRBV30 and TRBJ2-7, with 9 bases that match TRBD1. V dropped 1 base and J dropped 3; count of bases not matched to a gene: 1. The CDR3 spans 13 residues. The V gene's germline CDR1 is GTSNPN and CDR2 SVGIG (reference sequence). Here the CDR3 DNA reads TGTGCCTGGAGTGAGACAGGGGGCTACGAGCAGTACTTC. Translated: CAWSETGGYEQYF.

V is TRBV5-1 and J is TRBJ2-3, with no clear D. This CDR3 is 14 amino acids long. The germline V gene has CDR1 SGHRS and CDR2 YFSETQ. V lost 4 bases and J lost 0, with 9 bases in between. The CDR3 bases are TGCGCCAGCAGCGGTGAGCGTAGCACAGATACGCAGTATTTT. Residues: CASSGERSTDTQYF.

The CDR3 DNA sequence: TGTGCCAGCAGCTTAGGCCGACTAGGCTCCTACAATGAGCAGTTCTTC. Its translation is CASSLGRLGSYNEQFF. V is TRBV7-8 and J is TRBJ2-1, with a weak D call TRBD2 (6 bases). This CDR3 is built from 16 residues. V was cut by 1 base and J by 0 bases, with 10 bases left in between. CDR1 SGHVS and CDR2 FQNEAQ come from the germline V gene.

This chain uses TRBV13 with TRBJ1-6; a weak D match, TRBD1 (5 bases). Trimming pared 2 bases from V and 1 base from J, leaving 9 bases between. The length of the CDR3 is 16 residues. CDR1 is PRHDT, CDR2 FYEKMQ, per germline (reference sequence). CDR3 region: CASSLWGRSYNSPLHF. CDR3 nucleotide sequence: TGTGCCAGCAGCTTATGGGGGAGGTCCTATAATTCACCCCTCCACTTT.